The 30 T cell receptor beta chains presented below share a single source sample, sequenced in a study of T cells in Graves' hyperthyroidism and ophthalmopathy. The investigators amplified TCR beta CDR3 regions from RNA transcripts. The HTBI set primed first-round TCR CDR3 RT-PCR. TCRdb processed the multiplex PCR reads anew with MiXCR; each CDR3 protein has one entry. The sample gives a few hundred thousand distinct CDR3 sequences, nearly 15% of which show up once; more than 30% is in the top ten. Specimen: blood. These receptors all come from a woman in her 50s with Graves' hyperthyroidism that later progressed to Graves' ophthalmopathy.

A few counts support this clonotype. CDR3 coding DNA: TGTGCCAGCAGCGTAGTTGGGCCTGGGGGCCATGGCTACACCTTC. It codes for CASSVVGPGGHGYTF. The chain combines TRBV9 with TRBJ1-2; tentative D call: TRBD1 (6 bases). Trimming took off 0 bases at V and 6 bases at J, with 15 bases between the two ends. This CDR3 has 15 amino acids. The germline V gene has CDR1 SGDLS and CDR2 YYNGEE.

The genes are TRBV29-1 and TRBJ2-1; 11 bases are shared with TRBD1. Germline values: CDR1 SQVTM, CDR2 ANQGSEA. V dropped 4 bases and J dropped 8; count of bases not matched to a gene: 10. The CDR3 sequence is 15 residues long. The DNA of the CDR3 is TGCAGCGTTGGCGGACAGGGGGCGAATATCTATGAGCAGTTCTTC. Translating gives CSVGGQGANIYEQFF.

This clonotype was recorded many times. The rearrangement joins TRBV11-2 to TRBJ2-3; D remains unclear. From germline, CDR1 is SGHAT and CDR2 FQNNGV. Trimming shortened V by 1 base and J by 0 bases, and 11 bases separated the two germline ends. This CDR3 contains 16 residues. DNA for the CDR3: TGTGCCAGCAGCTTAGGCTGGGTTCCCAGCACAGATACGCAGTATTTT. It translates to CASSLGWVPSTDTQYF.

This clonotype was seen at least ten times. The chain has TRBV30 and TRBJ1-5; a weak D match, TRBD1 (5 bases). Germline V gene sequence: CDR1 GTSNPN, CDR2 SVGIG (reference sequence). Deletions cut 3 bases from V and 7 bases from J, with 10 bases between. This CDR3 region has 12 residues. The CDR3 is CAWSSGYQPQHF. In DNA, the CDR3 is TGTGCCTGGAGCTCAGGGTACCAGCCCCAGCATTTT.

This chain uses TRBV19 with TRBJ2-5; D may be TRBD2 (6 bases). V gave up 4 bases and J gave up 5 bases, with 17 bases separating them. The CDR3 is 15 residues long. Germline V gives CDR1 LNHDA, CDR2 SQIVND (reference sequence). Here the CDR3 DNA reads TGTGCCAGTAGTACCAGGGCGGGATCGAGGGAGACCCAGTACTTC. It encodes CASSTRAGSRETQYF.

The rearrangement joins TRBV11-2 to TRBJ2-1; 10 bases line up with TRBD2. CDR3 size: 15 residues. J gave up 6 bases and V 1 base, and 3 bases lay outside the gene matches. The germline V gene encodes CDR1 SGHAT and CDR2 FQNNGV. The DNA for the CDR3 is TGTGCCAGCAGCTTAGGAGCGGGGGGGCCCAATGAGCAGTTCTTC. Encoded protein: CASSLGAGGPNEQFF. The whole variable domain, remainder taken from reference TRBV11-2 and TRBJ2-1, is EAGVAQSPRYKIIEKRQSVAFWCNPISGHATLYWYQQILGQGPKLLIQFQNNGVVDDSQLPKDRFSAERLKGVDSTLKIQPAKLEDSAVYLCASSLGAGGPNEQFFGPGTRLTVL.

This clonotype came up many times. V is TRBV12-3 or TRBV12-4 and J is TRBJ1-2, with no clear D. The CDR3 has 13 residues. V was shortened by 7 bases and J by 2 bases, with 11 bases between the two germline ends. The CDR3 is CASTRRENYGYTF. The CDR3 DNA reads as TGTGCCAGCACCCGCCGGGAGAACTATGGCTACACCTTC.

This chain connects TRBV20-1 to TRBJ1-2; 7 bases line up with TRBD1. The CDR3 contains 15 residues. Germline lookup yields CDR1 DFQATT and CDR2 SNEGSKA (reference sequence). After removal of 1 base from V and 0 bases from J, the junction contained 5 bases not matched to a gene. The CDR3: CSARGTGPANYGYTF. DNA for the CDR3: TGCAGTGCTAGAGGGACAGGACCAGCTAACTATGGCTACACCTTC.

On this clonotype: A read error may be the cause here, since a much bigger clone is one base away. The V gene is TRBV2, the J gene TRBJ1-5, with D uncertain. There are 13 residues in the CDR3. Germline CDR1 and CDR2: SNHLY and FYNNEI. Written as DNA, the CDR3 is TGTGCCAACAGTGTTTCCCTTTATCAGCCCCAGCATTTT. This sequence encodes CANSVSLYQPQHF.

This clonotype was observed many times. CDR3 region: CSPQGLAGRGDEQYF. In DNA form, the CDR3 reads TGCAGTCCCCAGGGGCTAGCGGGGAGAGGTGACGAGCAGTACTTC. This chain links TRBV20-1 with TRBJ2-7; 9 positions agree with TRBD2. Germline assignment: CDR1 DFQATT and CDR2 SNEGSKA (reference sequence). The length of the CDR3 is 15 residues. The trim removed 8 bases at V and 5 bases at J, leaving 16 bases unmatched.

This clonotype has more than one count but fewer than ten. At one of its ends the junction is not consistent with the germline gene, which may arise from a read error. This rearrangement joins TRBV3-1 to TRBJ2-6; TRBD1 matches at 12 bases. The CDR3 is 13 residues long. From germline, CDR1 is LGHDT and CDR2 YNNKEL (reference sequence). The CDR3 loop reads CASSPGTGGPKAF. CDR3 in DNA: TGTGCCAGCAGCCCCGGGACAGGGGGCCCAAAGGCTTTC.

In this sample, this clonotype turned up many times. The gene calls are TRBV5-1 and TRBJ2-1, with TRBD2 matching over 13 bases. CDR3 length: 13 amino acids. Unmatched junction bases numbered 3, after V lost 7 bases and J lost 8 bases. Looked up from germline, CDR1 is SGHRS and CDR2 is YFSETQ. The chain's CDR3 is CASGLAGVDEQFF. The CDR3 bases are TGCGCCAGCGGACTAGCGGGAGTCGATGAGCAGTTCTTC. Full variable domain (outside the CDR3, taken from reference TRBV5-1 and TRBJ2-1): KAGVTQTPRYLIKTRGQQVTLSCSPISGHRSVSWYQQTPGQGLQFLFEYFSETQRNKGNFPGRFSGRQFSNSRSEMNVSTLELGDSALYLCASGLAGVDEQFFGPGTRLTVL.

The chain links TRBV29-1 to TRBJ2-1; TRBD2 aligns across 7 bases. Unmatched junction bases numbered 8, after V lost 4 bases and J lost 2 bases. CDR1 is SQVTM, CDR2 ANQGSEA, per germline. This CDR3 is built from 15 residues. The CDR3 DNA reads TGCAGCGTTGCCCGAGGCGCGGGAGCCTACAATGAGCAGTTCTTC. It encodes CSVARGAGAYNEQFF.

This clonotype was observed many times. The chain carries TRBV9 and TRBJ2-7; 7 bases are a match to TRBD1. The V gene's germline CDR1 is SGDLS and CDR2 YYNGEE. Trimming cost V 0 bases and J 2 bases; bases outside gene matches: 5. This CDR3 comprises 15 residues. The DNA of the CDR3 is TGTGCCAGCAGCGTAGGGGACAGAAGTACCTACGAGCAGTACTTC. Translating it yields CASSVGDRSTYEQYF.

This clonotype has a count of ten or more. The chain couples TRBV19 to TRBJ1-1; D unclear. Between the trimmed V and J ends, which lost 10 bases and 3 bases, there was a span of 15 bases. Germline CDR1 is LNHDA and CDR2 is SQIVND (reference sequence). The CDR3 covers 13 residues. CDR3 amino acids: CATIGRVDTEAFF. Written as DNA, the CDR3 is TGTGCCACCATCGGACGGGTCGACACTGAAGCTTTCTTT.

The CDR3 is CSAGGGGTGEKLFF. In nucleotides, the CDR3 is TGCAGTGCAGGGGGGGGGGGAACCGGTGAAAAACTGTTTTTT. The gene calls are TRBV20-1 and TRBJ1-4, with D possibly TRBD1 on 6 matching bases. This CDR3 spans 14 amino acids. Germline V gene data show CDR1 as DFQATT and CDR2 as SNEGSKA (reference sequence). The V end was cut by 6 bases, the J end by 7 bases, with 18 bases between.

The table lists this clonotype with a few counts. This chain joins TRBV13 and TRBJ1-5; no firm D call. Germline V gene data show CDR1 as PRHDT and CDR2 as FYEKMQ (reference sequence). With 6 bases removed from V and 5 bases from J, the gap between germline ends came to 11 bases. This CDR3 is built from 13 residues. CDR3 nucleotides: TGTGCCAGCAGTTCCCAACGCTATCAGCCCCAGCATTTT. It translates to CASSSQRYQPQHF.

This clonotype was seen only a few times. V gene TRBV27 combines with J gene TRBJ1-2; D is ambiguous. The ends were cut back, 6 bases at V and 7 bases at J, with 24 bases in the middle. This CDR3 is 16 amino acids long. Germline-derived CDR1 and CDR2 are MNHEY and SMNVEV (reference sequence). The DNA for the CDR3 is TGTGCCAGCAGAAACAGCCCACTCAAGGGTTTGGGTGGCTACACCTTC. This codes for CASRNSPLKGLGGYTF.

The CDR3 region is CASSSFSGTGVSEQYF. The DNA of the CDR3 is TGTGCCAGCAGTTCCTTTTCCGGGACAGGGGTGAGCGAGCAGTACTTC. V is TRBV6-9 and J is TRBJ2-7; 10 bases are shared with TRBD1. The ends lost 4 bases at V and 6 bases at J; junction bases unmatched: 12. The V gene's germline CDR1 is MNHGY and CDR2 SVAAGI. The CDR3 is 16 residues long.

This clonotype was detected only a few times. The rearrangement joins TRBV28 to TRBJ2-6; no clear D gene. The V and J ends lost 8 bases and 2 bases respectively, with 19 bases between them. The CDR3 totals 17 residues. Germline V lookup: CDR1 MDHEN, CDR2 SYDVKM. CDR3 loop: CASASLGSGPGANVLTF. CDR3 in DNA: TGTGCCAGCGCCTCACTGGGGTCGGGCCCTGGGGCCAACGTCCTGACTTTC.

In regard to this clonotype: A much larger clone sits a single nucleotide away, making a read error possible. The chain joins TRBV5-4 to TRBJ2-2, with TRBD1 as a possible D gene (6 bases). CDR1 is SGHNT and CDR2 is YYREEE in the germline V gene (reference sequence). Trimming pared 4 bases from V and 7 bases from J, leaving 17 bases between. The CDR3 has 15 residues. CDR3 sequence (DNA): TGTGCCAGCAGCGGGGGCCCGGGGTGGAGCGGGGAGCTGTTTTTT. It codes for CASSGGPGWSGELFF.

In this sample, this clonotype turned up many times. The chain links TRBV18 to TRBJ1-4; D unresolved. The CDR3 contains 14 residues. The germline V gene has CDR1 KGHSH and CDR2 LQKENI. Trimming removed 2 bases from V and 5 bases from J, with 9 bases in between. In DNA, the CDR3 is TGTGCCAGCTCACCAGGGTACCTAAATGAAAAACTGTTTTTT. Residues: CASSPGYLNEKLFF.

This clonotype was observed at least ten times. The chain joins TRBV27 to TRBJ1-1; unclear D gene. CDR1 is MNHEY, CDR2 SMNVEV, per germline (reference sequence). The CDR3 runs to 14 residues. With 4 bases removed from V and 0 bases from J, the gap between germline ends came to 9 bases. This CDR3 reads CASSYRSMNTEAFF. The CDR3 nucleotides are TGTGCCAGCAGTTACAGATCCATGAACACTGAAGCTTTCTTT.

Remarks on this clonotype: The junction and the germline gene differ at one end; a read error may be behind it. The CDR3 reads CASSRGLAGVQIMYGQYF. CDR3 DNA: TGTGCCAGCAGTCGGGGACTAGCGGGAGTGCAGATTATGTACGGGCAGTACTTC. V is TRBV6-2 or TRBV6-3 and J is TRBJ2-7; 14 positions agree with TRBD2. This CDR3 has 18 amino acids. CDR1 is MNHEY, CDR2 SVGEGT, per germline.

This clonotype was detected many times. The J gene is TRBJ1-2, the V gene TRBV10-3, with D hard to call. From germline, CDR1 is ENHRY and CDR2 SYGVKD. The CDR3 runs to 17 residues. V lost 3 bases and J lost 4, with 21 bases in between. In nucleotides, the CDR3 is TGTGCCATCAGTGAAAGGTCCGGTCGCAGGACGATCTATGGCTACACCTTC. The encoded protein is CAISERSGRRTIYGYTF.

This clonotype occurred many times. The chain employs TRBV7-2 and TRBJ2-3, with D unresolved. The CDR3 has 13 amino acids. From germline, CDR1 is SGHTA and CDR2 FQGNSA. V was clipped by 1 base and J by 2 bases, with 4 bases between them. Written as DNA, the CDR3 is TGTGCCAGCAGCTTAGACCTCACAGATACGCAGTATTTT. As protein: CASSLDLTDTQYF.

This clonotype was detected ten times or more. The chain employs TRBV10-3 and TRBJ2-1, with D possibly being TRBD2 (6 bases). The germline V and J ends were trimmed by 0 bases and 1 base, with 10 bases remaining between them. This CDR3 region has 16 residues. CDR1 is ENHRY, CDR2 SYGVKD, per germline. This CDR3 is CAISESSGLSYNEQFF. The CDR3 DNA is TGTGCCATCAGTGAGTCGTCAGGACTATCCTACAATGAGCAGTTCTTC.

This clonotype was picked up many times. This chain links TRBV24-1 with TRBJ1-1; TRBD1 matches 9 bases. V lost 5 bases and J lost 1; bases outside the gene matches: 4. This CDR3 contains 15 residues. Germline CDR1 KGHDR, CDR2 SFDVKD. Here the CDR3 reads CATSGRTGANTEAFF. Here the CDR3 DNA reads TGTGCCACCAGTGGTCGGACAGGGGCGAACACTGAAGCTTTCTTT.

V and J are TRBV29-1 and TRBJ1-1, with 9 bases fitting TRBD1. V shed 6 bases and J 5 bases; nucleotides not matched to a gene: 10. The V gene's germline CDR1 is SQVTM and CDR2 ANQGSEA. The CDR3 has 14 amino acids. The DNA for the CDR3 is TGCAGCGTCTCCGGGGACAGGGTTCGTACTGAAGCTTTCTTT. Translating it yields CSVSGDRVRTEAFF.

About this clonotype itself: Since the CDR3 does not end with the conserved phenylalanine or tryptophan, this likely comes from a read error. The CDR3, as DNA: TGTGCCAGCAGCTTAATACCCCAAGAGACCCAGTACATC. Protein: CASSLIPQETQYI. This chain connects TRBV11-3 to TRBJ2-5, with unresolved D. Germline CDR1 SGHNT, CDR2 YENEEA. This CDR3 region has 13 residues. The V end lost 2 bases, the J end lost 1 base, and 5 bases lay between the germline ends.